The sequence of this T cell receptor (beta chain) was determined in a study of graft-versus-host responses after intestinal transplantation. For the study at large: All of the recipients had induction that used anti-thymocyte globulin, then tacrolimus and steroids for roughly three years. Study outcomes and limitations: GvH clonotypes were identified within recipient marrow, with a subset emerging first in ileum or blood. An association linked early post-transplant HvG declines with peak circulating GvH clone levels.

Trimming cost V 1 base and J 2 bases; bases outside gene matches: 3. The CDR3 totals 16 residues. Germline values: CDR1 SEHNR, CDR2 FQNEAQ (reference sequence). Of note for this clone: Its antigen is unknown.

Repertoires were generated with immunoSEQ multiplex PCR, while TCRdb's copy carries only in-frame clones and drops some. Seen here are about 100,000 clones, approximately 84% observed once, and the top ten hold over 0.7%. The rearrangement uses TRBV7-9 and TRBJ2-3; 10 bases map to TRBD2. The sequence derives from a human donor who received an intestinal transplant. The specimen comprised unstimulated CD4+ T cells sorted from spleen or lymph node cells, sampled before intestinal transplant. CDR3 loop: CASSLVLAGPTDTQYF. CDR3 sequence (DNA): TGTGCCAGCAGCTTAGTACTAGCGGGGCCCACAGATACGCAGTATTTT.